This T cell receptor (beta chain) was sequenced during a study of T cells after yellow fever vaccination. Regarding the study as a whole: Peak timing came faster in the weaker secondary response, day 5 versus 15.

From the 5' RACE reads, TCRdb called clonotypes with MiXCR, one entry per CDR3 protein. The sample includes some 73,000 distinct CDR3 sequences, roughly 8% of them seen just once. In germline, CDR1 is SGHNT, CDR2 YENEEA. The CDR3 extends over 15 amino acids. V shed 4 bases, J shed 9 bases, and the junction held 5 bases outside the gene matches. Regarding this clonotype: Its cognate antigen is unknown.

The sequencing used CD8+ T cells sorted from PBMCs, collected on the day of the yellow fever booster vaccination. The chain joins TRBV11-3 to TRBJ2-1, with TRBD2 matching over 14 bases. The source is a man younger than 40 who received the YFV17D yellow fever vaccine. The CDR3 region has the DNA TGTGCCAGCAGCTCGGGACTAGCGGGAGTGGTTGAGCAGTTCTTC. Protein: CASSSGLAGVVEQFF.